These 30 T cell receptor beta chains were sequenced from one sample in a study of blood T cell repertoires in COVID-19. Profiling relied on immunoSEQ multiplex PCR, and the TCRdb table lists in-frame clones only, not all of them. The sample has over 120,000 clones; roughly 77% are singletons. Sequenced input: peripheral blood. These TCRs come from a woman aged 70-85 years with COVID-19, enrolled during active disease.

The rearrangement uses TRBV4-3 and TRBJ1-5; D not resolved. Germline lookup yields CDR1 LGHNA and CDR2 YSLEER. V lost 0 bases and J lost 5, with 11 bases in between. The CDR3 contains 15 residues. CDR3 loop: CASSQDNGKDQPQHF. The DNA of the CDR3 is TGCGCCAGCAGCCAAGATAACGGTAAAGATCAGCCCCAGCATTTT.

The V gene is TRBV5-4, the J gene TRBJ1-2, with D tentatively TRBD1 (5 bases). V was trimmed by 4 bases and J by 0 bases, leaving 13 bases between them. Germline values: CDR1 SGHNT, CDR2 YYREEE (reference sequence). This CDR3 comprises 15 residues. CDR3 sequence: CASSPSGQANYGYTF. CDR3 bases: TGTGCCAGCAGCCCTTCCGGACAAGCTAACTATGGCTACACCTTC.

The chain couples TRBV5-1 to TRBJ2-2; a possible D gene is TRBD2 (6 bases). Germline CDR1 SGHRS, CDR2 YFSETQ. The CDR3 length is 14 residues. Trimming stripped 4 bases from V and 4 bases from J, with 11 bases between. The CDR3, as DNA: TGCGCCAGCAGCCCCGGGGGTACCACCGGGGAGCTGTTTTTT. It specifies CASSPGGTTGELFF.

This clone was observed a handful of times. J is TRBJ1-2 and V is TRBV7-9, with a weak D call TRBD1 (5 bases). The CDR3 has 15 residues. V was clipped by 1 base and J by 8 bases, with 17 bases between them. Per germline, CDR1 SEHNR and CDR2 FQNEAQ (reference sequence). DNA for the CDR3: TGTGCCAGCAGCTTAGAAGGGACTCTTTCGTGGGGCTACACCTTC. Amino acid sequence: CASSLEGTLSWGYTF.

The rearrangement joins TRBV5-6 to TRBJ1-6; D is unresolved. Trimming removed 4 bases from V and 8 bases from J, with 19 bases in between. The CDR3 totals 16 residues. Looked up from germline, CDR1 is SGHDT and CDR2 is YYEEEE. CDR3 protein: CASSNFRIHRDSPLHF. The DNA for the CDR3 is TGTGCCAGCAGCAACTTTCGAATACACCGGGATTCACCCCTCCACTTT.

This clone showed up just once. The V call is TRBV5-1, the J call TRBJ2-5, with 8 bases fitting TRBD1. Germline CDR1 and CDR2: SGHRS and YFSETQ. J gave up 2 bases and V 4 bases, and 7 bases lay outside the gene matches. The CDR3 spans 15 residues. CDR3 protein: CASSRGTGLQETQYF. CDR3 DNA sequence: TGCGCCAGCAGCCGGGGGACAGGACTTCAAGAGACCCAGTACTTC.

The V and J genes are TRBV2 and TRBJ1-2, with TRBD1 matching over 11 bases. The CDR3 has 14 residues. Germline trimming cut 6 bases from V and 2 bases from J; bases unmatched to any gene: 2. CDR1 and CDR2 from the germline V gene are SNHLY and FYNNEI. The CDR3 nucleotides read TGTGCCAGCAGGGGGGACAGGGGGAACTATGGCTACACCTTC. As protein: CASRGDRGNYGYTF.

The chain combines TRBV9 with TRBJ1-1, with 7 nucleotides matching TRBD1. The CDR3 is 13 amino acids. V shed 3 bases and J 5 bases; nucleotides not matched to a gene: 4. Germline CDR1 and CDR2: SGDLS and YYNGEE. CDR3 region: CASSDYRGTEAFF. The CDR3 nucleotides are TGTGCCAGCAGCGATTACAGGGGTACTGAAGCTTTCTTT.

The chain joins TRBV7-2 to TRBJ1-3; the D is unclear. The CDR3 totals 14 residues. With 7 bases removed from V and 4 bases from J, the gap between germline ends came to 14 bases. The germline gives CDR1 SGHTA, CDR2 FQGNSA. The CDR3 spells CASTLSGAGNTIYF. CDR3 sequence (DNA): TGTGCCAGCACCCTATCAGGCGCCGGAAACACCATATATTTT.

The rearrangement joins TRBV7-2 to TRBJ1-6; the match to TRBD1 covers 11 bases. V dropped 1 base and J dropped 7; count of bases not matched to a gene: 6. The V gene's germline CDR1 is SGHTA and CDR2 FQGNSA. The CDR3 covers 17 residues. The CDR3, as DNA: TGTGCCAGCAGCTTAGGGACAGGGGGCCGGCTAAATTCACCCCTCCACTTT. Translated, it gives CASSLGTGGRLNSPLHF. The whole variable domain, filled in from reference TRBV7-2 and TRBJ1-6, reads GAGVSQSPSNKVTEKGKDVELRCDPISGHTALYWYRQSLGQGLEFLIYFQGNSAPDKSGLPSDRFSAERTGGSVSTLTIQRTQQEDSAVYLCASSLGTGGRLNSPLHFGNGTRLTVT.

This chain connects TRBV7-2 to TRBJ1-5; 9 bases fit TRBD1. The CDR3 loop spans 15 amino acids. V lost 4 bases to trimming and J lost 2 bases; unmatched junction nucleotides: 3. The V gene's germline CDR1 is SGHTA and CDR2 FQGNSA. CDR3 amino acids: CASSSRTGGNQPQHF. The CDR3 region has the DNA TGTGCCAGCAGCTCGAGGACAGGGGGCAATCAGCCCCAGCATTTT.

This chain connects TRBV5-1 to TRBJ2-5; 7 nucleotides line up with TRBD1. In germline, CDR1 is SGHRS, CDR2 YFSETQ. Unmatched junction bases numbered 2, after V lost 3 bases and J lost 3 bases. CDR3 length: 13 amino acids. As DNA, the CDR3 is TGCGCCAGCAGCTCAACAGGGGAAGAGACCCAGTACTTC. This gives the protein CASSSTGEETQYF.

About this clone: One end of the junction fails to match germline, which may point to a read error. The V gene is TRBV7-7, the J gene TRBJ2-5; 7 nucleotides agree with TRBD1. Germline-derived CDR1 and CDR2 are SSHAT and FNYEAQ (reference sequence). There are 15 residues in the CDR3. As DNA, the CDR3 is TGTGCTAGCAGCTTAGAGGACAGGCTTGACGGGACCCAGTACTTC. Translated: CASSLEDRLDGTQYF.

The chain uses TRBV30 and TRBJ1-1; the match to TRBD1 covers 8 bases. This CDR3 region has 12 residues. V gave up 5 bases and J gave up 7 bases; unmatched junction bases: 6. CDR1 GTSNPN and CDR2 SVGIG come from the germline V gene (reference sequence). For the CDR3, the DNA is TGTGCCTGGTTCAGGGGGCGAAGTGAAGCTTTCTTT. The encoded protein is CAWFRGRSEAFF.

The chain carries TRBV5-1 and TRBJ1-5; D is perhaps TRBD1 (6 bases). This CDR3 is 14 amino acids long. Trimming pared 4 bases from V and 7 bases from J, leaving 15 bases between. CDR1 is SGHRS and CDR2 is YFSETQ in the germline V gene. In DNA, the CDR3 is TGCGCCAGCAGCCCGTACAGGGAAGGACAGCCCCAGCATTTT. Amino acid sequence: CASSPYREGQPQHF. Full variable domain (remainder filled in from reference TRBV5-1 and TRBJ1-5): KAGVTQTPRYLIKTRGQQVTLSCSPISGHRSVSWYQQTPGQGLQFLFEYFSETQRNKGNFPGRFSGRQFSNSRSEMNVSTLELGDSALYLCASSPYREGQPQHFGDGTRLSIL.

There are a few counts of this clone. The chain combines TRBV29-1 with TRBJ1-6, with TRBD1 matching over 10 bases. The junction had 9 bases not matched to a gene; V was cut back by 7 bases and J by 6 bases. The CDR3 has 15 residues. Looked up from germline, CDR1 is SQVTM and CDR2 is ANQGSEA. The chain's CDR3 is CSAKAGTGVNSPLHF. CDR3 nucleotides: TGCAGCGCAAAGGCCGGGACAGGGGTTAATTCACCCCTCCACTTT.

V and J are TRBV6-5 and TRBJ2-7; 8 nucleotides line up with TRBD1. The CDR3 covers 14 residues. The V segment lost 7 bases and the J segment 4 bases; nucleotides outside the gene matches: 9. Germline assignment: CDR1 MNHEY and CDR2 SVGAGI. This CDR3 is CASTPRDRHYEQYF. CDR3 bases: TGTGCCAGCACCCCCCGGGACAGGCATTACGAGCAGTACTTC.

This sequence joins TRBV5-1 and TRBJ1-2, with 10 bases matching TRBD1. The CDR3 consists of 14 residues. Trimming removed 0 bases from V and 8 bases from J; junction bases left unmatched: 4. Germline lookup yields CDR1 SGHRS and CDR2 YFSETQ. DNA of the CDR3: TGCGCCAGCAGCTTGGGACAGGGGGCGAACGGCTACACCTTC. Amino acid sequence: CASSLGQGANGYTF.

The V call is TRBV18, the J call TRBJ2-7; the D gene is possibly TRBD2 (5 bases). The V end was cut by 0 bases, the J end by 5 bases, with 8 bases between. The germline CDR1 and CDR2 sequences are KGHSH and LQKENI. The CDR3 is 13 amino acids. Here the CDR3 DNA reads TGTGCCAGCTCACCACCTAGCGCGAACGAGCAGTACTTC. This translates into CASSPPSANEQYF. The entire variable domain, with the rest obtained from reference TRBV18 and TRBJ2-7, is as follows: NAGVMQNPRHLVRRRGQEARLRCSPMKGHSHVYWYRQLPEEGLKFMVYLQKENIIDESGMPKERFSAEFPKEGPSILRIQQVVRGDSAAYFCASSPPSANEQYFGPGTRLTVT.

Comments on this clone: This specimen includes other DNA sequences encoding the same CDR3. J is TRBJ2-3 and V is TRBV5-1; 10 nucleotides align to TRBD2. Germline V gene data show CDR1 as SGHRS and CDR2 as YFSETQ. CDR3 length: 16 amino acids. The V gene end was trimmed by 0 bases and the J gene end by 1 base; junction bases not matched to a gene: 2. CDR3 amino acids: CASSLGGTSGTDTQYF. The CDR3 DNA is TGCGCCAGCAGCTTGGGGGGGACTAGCGGCACAGATACGCAGTATTTT.

This clone has just one count. The chain is built from TRBV30 and TRBJ2-2; D might be TRBD1 (5 bases). Germline V lookup: CDR1 GTSNPN, CDR2 SVGIG (reference sequence). Trimming took 8 bases from V and 2 from J, leaving 15 bases between them. The CDR3 loop spans 14 amino acids. CDR3 coding DNA: TGTGCCGGTCAAACAGGAAGTAACACCGGGGAGCTGTTTTTT. Translating gives CAGQTGSNTGELFF.

This clone has more than one count but fewer than ten. The rearrangement joins TRBV5-3 to TRBJ1-5; 7 bases line up with TRBD1. TRBV5-3 carries the ORF label, with uncertain function. The CDR3 has 18 amino acids. V was pared by 5 bases and J by 1 base, with 15 bases of the junction left unmatched. Here the CDR3 reads CARSWNRDSMTSNQPQHF. DNA for the CDR3: TGTGCCAGAAGTTGGAACCGGGACAGCATGACGAGCAATCAGCCCCAGCATTTT.

The chain has TRBV23-1 and TRBJ1-1; 7 nucleotides agree with TRBD1. TRBV23-1 is an open reading frame, and its role is uncertain. This CDR3 is built from 15 residues. J gave up 1 base and V 2 bases, and 4 bases lay outside the gene matches. This CDR3 reads CASSQGDRQNTEAFF. Here the CDR3 DNA reads TGCGCCAGCAGTCAAGGGGACAGACAGAACACTGAAGCTTTCTTT.

The chain carries TRBV24-1 and TRBJ2-3; D unresolved. Germline V gene data show CDR1 as KGHDR and CDR2 as SFDVKD. The CDR3 is made up of 13 amino acids. Trimming left V 5 bases short and J 2 bases short, with 7 bases between. DNA of the CDR3: TGTGCCACCAGTGCGTCCCTCACAGATACGCAGTATTTT. It yields the protein CATSASLTDTQYF.

The gene calls are TRBV9 and TRBJ2-7, with D possibly matching TRBD1 (6 bases). The CDR3 covers 15 residues. The V end lost 0 bases, the J end lost 4 bases, and 14 bases lay between the germline ends. The germline V gene has CDR1 SGDLS and CDR2 YYNGEE. The CDR3 is CASSVGGQGPYEQYF. The CDR3, as DNA: TGTGCCAGCAGCGTAGGGGGCCAGGGGCCTTACGAGCAGTACTTC.

This clone occurred a few times. The V call is TRBV4-1, the J call TRBJ2-1; TRBD1 might be the D (5 bases). This CDR3 is 14 amino acids long. The germline V and J ends were trimmed by 1 base and 10 bases, with 14 bases remaining between them. CDR1 MGHRA and CDR2 YSYEKL come from the germline V gene. CDR3 region: CASSQGGVRWEQFF. The DNA for the CDR3 is TGCGCCAGCAGCCAAGGGGGCGTGAGGTGGGAGCAGTTCTTC.

This CDR3 is CASSGLAGRVDTQYF. The CDR3 bases are TGTGCCAGCAGCGGACTAGCGGGGAGGGTGGATACGCAGTATTTT. The chain has TRBV2 and TRBJ2-3; 12 nucleotides agree with TRBD2. The CDR3 extends over 15 amino acids. In germline, CDR1 is SNHLY, CDR2 FYNNEI. The V segment lost 6 bases and the J segment 6 bases; nucleotides outside the gene matches: 7. Supplemented by reference TRBV2 and TRBJ2-3, the full variable domain reads EPEVTQTPSHQVTQMGQEVILRCVPISNHLYFYWYRQILGQKVEFLVSFYNNEISEKSEIFDDQFSVERPDGSNFTLKIRSTKLEDSAMYFCASSGLAGRVDTQYFGPGTRLTVL.

The chain links TRBV2 to TRBJ1-1; 7 bases are a match to TRBD1. Germline V gives CDR1 SNHLY, CDR2 FYNNEI. This CDR3 has 13 amino acids. V shed 6 bases, J shed 8 bases, and the junction held 9 bases outside the gene matches. For the CDR3, the DNA is TGTGCCAGCAGGGTCCCCGGGACAGAAGAAGCTTTCTTT. Translating gives CASRVPGTEEAFF.

This chain connects TRBV7-8 to TRBJ2-2; possible D gene TRBD2, 6 bases. Germline loops: CDR1 SGHVS, CDR2 FQNEAQ. Trimming pared 1 base from V and 1 base from J, leaving 13 bases between. The CDR3 loop spans 17 amino acids. CDR3 protein: CASSLVPWRGNTGELFF. The CDR3 DNA reads as TGTGCCAGCAGCTTAGTCCCATGGAGGGGGAACACCGGGGAGCTGTTTTTT.

The chain combines TRBV5-1 with TRBJ2-1; 15 nucleotides match TRBD2. Trimming took 4 bases from V and 6 from J; bases not matched to a gene: 5. The CDR3 runs 16 residues. The germline CDR1 and CDR2 sequences are SGHRS and YFSETQ. CDR3 in amino acids: CASSRRTSGGANEQFF. The CDR3 DNA follows: TGCGCCAGCAGCAGGCGGACTAGCGGGGGGGCCAATGAGCAGTTCTTC.